Described below is a single TCR beta chain sequence and its context. Its matching antigen is unknown. The data were obtained in a study of cytomegalovirus exposure and HLA in healthy donors. Study overall: In a previous analysis, 120 million or so unique TCR beta sequences were found from about 190 million T cells. Study results and limitations: In an earlier analysis, productive rearrangement rates for most beta V segments clustered near 87% or 30%.

Primers for the PCR totalled 60 Vbeta and 13 Jbeta. TCRdb keeps only in-frame clones here, not all; method: immunoSEQ multiplex PCR. This sample carries roughly 110,000 clones, around 75% of them seen once, and the ten largest clones take roughly 2.5%. The sequenced sample consisted of PBMCs. The source is a man aged 40-49 years in good health and CMV-seronegative.

DNA of the CDR3: TGTGCCAGCAGCTTTACCGGGGGCTACAATGAGCAGTTCTTC. It codes for CASSFTGGYNEQFF. The rearrangement links TRBV5-5 to TRBJ2-1; possible D gene TRBD2, 6 bases. V dropped 2 bases and J dropped 3 bases, with 9 bases sitting between them. There are 14 residues in the CDR3. Per the germline V gene, CDR1 is SGHKS and CDR2 is YYEKEE (reference sequence).